These 24 T cell receptor beta chains share one sample of origin, sequenced in a study of beta chain features in type 1 diabetes. Expressed TCRB transcripts were sequenced, since all the RNA that had been isolated was reverse transcribed. The protocol was immunoSEQ multiplex PCR, while the TCRdb copy is restricted to in-frame clones and leaves out a portion. The sample lists some 220,000 clones, under 13% occurring once. The sample consisted of central memory CD4+ T cells from blood. The source is a man younger than 35 in good health.

The sample holds a few counts of this clone. The rearrangement uses TRBV28 and TRBJ1-5; weak D call: TRBD1 (6 bases). Trimming shortened V by 6 bases and J by 11 bases, and 14 bases separated the two germline ends. The V gene's germline CDR1 is MDHEN and CDR2 SYDVKM. There are 12 residues in the CDR3. The CDR3 sequence: CASSLPGEAQHF. The CDR3 coding sequence is TGTGCCAGCAGCCTACCAGGGGAGGCCCAGCATTTT.

The chain combines TRBV15 with TRBJ2-1, with 10 bases lining up with TRBD2. V shed 1 base and J 5 bases; nucleotides not matched to a gene: 11. The CDR3 loop spans 18 amino acids. Germline CDR1 LNHNV, CDR2 YYDKDF (reference sequence). In DNA, the CDR3 is TGTGCCACCAGCAGAGGGTCCAGGGCTAGCGGGAGAGACAATGAGCAGTTCTTC. Protein: CATSRGSRASGRDNEQFF.

The sample holds a few counts of this clone. The chain joins TRBV7-9 to TRBJ2-7, with 9 bases identical to TRBD2. This CDR3 is 13 amino acids long. The J segment lost 3 bases and the V segment lost 9 bases, leaving 6 bases of the junction unmatched. CDR1 SEHNR and CDR2 FQNEAQ come from the germline V gene (reference sequence). The CDR3 DNA reads as TGTGCCAGTAAGCGGGAGGATGACTACGAGCAGTACTTC. Its translation: CASKREDDYEQYF. The full variable domain, in which reference TRBV7-9 and TRBJ2-7 provide the parts outside the CDR3, is DTGVSQNPRHKITKRGQNVTFRCDPISEHNRLYWYRQTLGQGPEFLTYFQNEAQLEKSRLLSDRFSAERPKGSFSTLEIQRTEQGDSAMYLCASKREDDYEQYFGPGTRLTVT.

The chain joins TRBV30 to TRBJ2-1; 15 positions match TRBD2. Losses at the gene ends were 2 bases for V and 7 bases for J; bases not matched to a gene: 6. CDR1 is GTSNPN and CDR2 is SVGIG in the germline V gene (reference sequence). The CDR3 has 16 residues. The CDR3: CAWSTFGLAGGNEQFF. The DNA for the CDR3 is TGTGCCTGGAGTACTTTTGGACTAGCGGGAGGGAATGAGCAGTTCTTC.

The table lists this clone with a few counts. The genes are TRBV29-1 and TRBJ1-4; no reliable D call. Germline V lookup: CDR1 SQVTM, CDR2 ANQGSEA. This CDR3 has 10 residues. Trimming removed 3 bases from V and 7 bases from J, with 3 bases in between. In nucleotides, the CDR3 is TGCAGCGTTGAGGGTGAAAAACTGTTTTTT. Protein: CSVEGEKLFF.

This clone was detected only a few times. DNA for the CDR3: TGTGCCAGCAGCCCCTCCCCCGGGACTCCTGGGAACATTCAGTACTTC. This sequence encodes CASSPSPGTPGNIQYF. This chain connects TRBV5-4 to TRBJ2-4; D is perhaps TRBD2 (6 bases). In germline, CDR1 is SGHNT, CDR2 YYREEE (reference sequence). Deletions cut 4 bases from V and 7 bases from J, with 21 bases between. This CDR3 contains 16 residues.

The CDR3 region has the DNA TGTGCCAGCAGCTTAGGCTACCTAAATGAGCAGTTCTTC. Residues: CASSLGYLNEQFF. The rearrangement links TRBV7-2 to TRBJ2-1; D call uncertain. The CDR3 spans 13 residues. Between the trimmed V and J ends, which lost 1 base and 7 bases, there was a span of 8 bases. Germline V gene sequence: CDR1 SGHTA, CDR2 FQGNSA.

The chain carries TRBV7-6 and TRBJ1-1, with 8 bases matching TRBD1. The trim removed 5 bases at V and 6 bases at J, leaving 11 bases unmatched. This CDR3 is 15 amino acids long. The germline V gene has CDR1 SGHVS and CDR2 FNYEAQ. CDR3 DNA: TGTGCCAGCAGCGCCCGGACAGGGTGGGAGTCTGAAGCTTTCTTT. Amino acid sequence: CASSARTGWESEAFF.

The chain has TRBV11-1 and TRBJ2-7; perhaps TRBD2 as D (5 bases). There are 15 residues in the CDR3. Germline V gene sequence: CDR1 SGHAT, CDR2 FQDESV (reference sequence). Trimming took 1 base from V and 2 from J, leaving 12 bases between them. CDR3 sequence: CASSLDPAATYEQYF. DNA of the CDR3: TGTGCCAGCAGCTTAGATCCAGCGGCGACCTACGAGCAGTACTTC.

The DNA for the CDR3 is TGTGCCACCGTCCGGGACAGGGGCTCTGGGGCCAACGTCCTGACTTTC. Protein sequence: CATVRDRGSGANVLTF. The V gene is TRBV10-3, the J gene TRBJ2-6; 10 nucleotides match TRBD1. Germline values: CDR1 ENHRY, CDR2 SYGVKD. After removal of 10 bases from V and 0 bases from J, the junction contained 6 bases not matched to a gene. The CDR3 is 16 residues long.

The chain couples TRBV11-1 to TRBJ2-7; tentatively, D is TRBD1 (5 bases). The germline V gene has CDR1 SGHAT and CDR2 FQDESV (reference sequence). Trimming removed 5 bases from V and 0 bases from J, with 11 bases in between. This CDR3 has 14 residues. CDR3 DNA sequence: TGTGCCAGCAGCCGACGACAGATCTCCTACGAGCAGTACTTC. It yields the protein CASSRRQISYEQYF.

This clone was detected only once. J is TRBJ2-7 and V is TRBV7-2; TRBD2 matches at 7 bases. The CDR3 sequence is 14 residues long. The V gene's germline CDR1 is SGHTA and CDR2 FQGNSA. Trimming cost V 5 bases and J 4 bases; bases outside gene matches: 8. The DNA for the CDR3 is TGTGCCAGCAGCGTAGTTGGGAGGGCATACGAGCAGTACTTC. Protein product: CASSVVGRAYEQYF. The full variable domain, rest sourced from reference TRBV7-2 and TRBJ2-7, is GAGVSQSPSNKVTEKGKDVELRCDPISGHTALYWYRQSLGQGLEFLIYFQGNSAPDKSGLPSDRFSAERTGGSVSTLTIQRTQQEDSAVYLCASSVVGRAYEQYFGPGTRLTVT.

The chain uses TRBV25-1 and TRBJ1-3; D not certain. Germline V gene sequence: CDR1 MGHDK, CDR2 SYGVNS. Trimming removed 1 base from V and 2 bases from J, with 9 bases in between. The CDR3 totals 15 residues. DNA of the CDR3: TGTGCCAGCAGTGAATCGGGAGACGCTGGAAACACCATATATTTT. This encodes CASSESGDAGNTIYF.

This clone has a count of ten or more. This chain joins TRBV7-9 and TRBJ1-1, with 11 bases aligning to TRBD1. Germline CDR1 reads SEHNR; CDR2 reads FQNEAQ (reference sequence). This CDR3 has 14 residues. V dropped 7 bases and J dropped 8; count of bases not matched to a gene: 9. DNA of the CDR3: TGTGCCAGCATTCCCGGGACAGGGGGAAGGGAAGCTTTCTTT. Encoded protein: CASIPGTGGREAFF.

The J gene is TRBJ1-2, the V gene TRBV30, with 8 bases that match TRBD1. CDR3 length equals 17 residues. Germline V lookup: CDR1 GTSNPN, CDR2 SVGIG (reference sequence). V shed 0 bases and J 4 bases; nucleotides not matched to a gene: 13. This chain's CDR3 is CAWSVGLAQGVGYGYTF. As DNA, the CDR3 is TGTGCCTGGAGTGTAGGTTTGGCACAGGGGGTTGGCTATGGCTACACCTTC.

In this sample, this clone turned up a few times. This rearrangement joins TRBV9 to TRBJ1-3, with a tentative D call TRBD1 (5 bases). The V and J ends lost 0 bases and 0 bases respectively, with 10 bases between them. Per the germline V gene, CDR1 is SGDLS and CDR2 is YYNGEE. The CDR3 consists of 16 residues. The CDR3 region is CASSVEQEPSGNTIYF. CDR3 bases: TGTGCCAGCAGCGTAGAACAGGAACCCTCTGGAAACACCATATATTTT.

The chain carries TRBV7-3 and TRBJ2-5, with D perhaps matching TRBD1 (6 bases). V was cut by 5 bases and J by 5 bases, with 15 bases left in between. Germline CDR1 and CDR2: SGHTA and FQGTGA. This CDR3 spans 14 amino acids. The CDR3 loop is CASSVTGFGETQYF. The CDR3 DNA reads TGTGCCAGCAGCGTCACAGGGTTCGGGGAGACCCAGTACTTC.

The chain links TRBV6-9 to TRBJ2-7, with D possibly matching TRBD1 (6 bases). The CDR3 spans 12 residues. V was shortened by 6 bases and J by 4 bases, with 10 bases between the two germline ends. CDR1 is MNHGY, CDR2 SVAAGI, per germline. The CDR3 protein is CASRNRVYEQYF. DNA of the CDR3: TGTGCCAGCAGGAACAGGGTTTACGAGCAGTACTTC.

The V gene is TRBV27, the J gene TRBJ2-1, with 8 bases matching TRBD1. CDR3 length: 16 residues. V dropped 4 bases and J dropped 3; count of bases not matched to a gene: 8. Germline lookup yields CDR1 MNHEY and CDR2 SMNVEV (reference sequence). Here the CDR3 DNA reads TGTGCCAGCAGTTCCGCGGCAGGGGGCTACTACAATGAGCAGTTCTTC. As protein: CASSSAAGGYYNEQFF.

This clone has only a few counts. The chain has TRBV5-1 and TRBJ1-1; D is undetermined. The CDR3 is made up of 13 amino acids. Germline CDR1 is SGHRS and CDR2 is YFSETQ. Trimming removed 2 bases from V and 0 bases from J, with 5 bases in between. CDR3 protein: CASSFSVNTEAFF. CDR3 coding DNA: TGCGCCAGCAGCTTCTCAGTGAACACTGAAGCTTTCTTT.

The chain joins TRBV7-2 to TRBJ2-1; TRBD2 aligns across 14 bases. From germline, CDR1 is SGHTA and CDR2 FQGNSA. The CDR3 is 19 residues long. The trim removed 5 bases at V and 2 bases at J, leaving 11 bases unmatched. The CDR3 region has the DNA TGTGCCAGCAGCCTCCGGGGACTAGCGGGAGTAGGCCCCTACAATGAGCAGTTCTTC. Encoded protein: CASSLRGLAGVGPYNEQFF.

This rearrangement joins TRBV15 to TRBJ1-4; D possibly corresponds to TRBD1 (5 bases). Between the trimmed V and J ends, which lost 5 bases and 2 bases, there was a span of 15 bases. This CDR3 is built from 16 residues. Looked up from germline, CDR1 is LNHNV and CDR2 is YYDKDF (reference sequence). CDR3 residues: CATSGGPGTTNEKLFF. The CDR3 DNA reads as TGTGCCACCAGCGGAGGGCCCGGGACGACTAATGAAAAACTGTTTTTT.

J is TRBJ2-5 and V is TRBV10-2, with TRBD1 matching 7 bases. V lost 6 bases and J lost 4; bases outside the gene matches: 2. The CDR3 totals 12 residues. Germline V gene data show CDR1 as WSHSY and CDR2 as SAAADI. This CDR3 reads CASRRQGETQYF. Written as DNA, the CDR3 is TGCGCCAGCAGAAGACAGGGAGAGACCCAGTACTTC.

This clone was observed a handful of times. This sequence joins TRBV11-3 and TRBJ2-1; 7 nucleotides agree with TRBD2. Germline assignment: CDR1 SGHNT and CDR2 YENEEA. The CDR3 is 15 residues long. J gave up 0 bases and V 5 bases, and 4 bases lay outside the gene matches. CDR3 sequence (DNA): TGTGCCAGCAGCCCACGGACTAGCTCCTACAATGAGCAGTTCTTC. Amino acid sequence: CASSPRTSSYNEQFF.